The present T cell receptor beta chain was sequenced within a study of control samples from healthy donors and cancer patients. The ends were cut back, 5 bases at V and 2 bases at J, with 14 bases in the middle. CDR1 is WNHNN, CDR2 SYGVQD, per germline (reference sequence). The CDR3 is 15 residues long. The protocol was immunoSEQ multiplex PCR, while the TCRdb copy is restricted to in-frame clones and leaves out a portion. The profile covers over 150,000 clones, with 85% to 95% appearing a single time and around 1.4% taken by the ten largest. V gene TRBV10-1 combines with J gene TRBJ2-3; possible D gene TRBD2, 6 bases. The TCR originated in a man aged 25 to 40 in good health. The sample taken for sequencing was blood. CDR3 amino acids: CASSRDSPLTDTQYF. The CDR3 coding sequence is TGCGCCAGCAGTCGGGACTCCCCGCTCACAGATACGCAGTATTTT.